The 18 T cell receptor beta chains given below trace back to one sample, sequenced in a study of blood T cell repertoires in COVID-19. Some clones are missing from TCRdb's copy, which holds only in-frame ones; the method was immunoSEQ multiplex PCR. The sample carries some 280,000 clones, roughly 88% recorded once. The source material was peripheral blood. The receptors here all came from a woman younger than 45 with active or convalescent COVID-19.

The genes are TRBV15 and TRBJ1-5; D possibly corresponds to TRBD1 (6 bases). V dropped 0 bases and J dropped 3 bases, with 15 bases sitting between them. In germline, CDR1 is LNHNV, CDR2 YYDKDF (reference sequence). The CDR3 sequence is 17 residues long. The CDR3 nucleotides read TGTGCCACCAGCAGAGACCGAGGGGGGGCTCTCAATCAGCCCCAGCATTTT. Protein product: CATSRDRGGALNQPQHF. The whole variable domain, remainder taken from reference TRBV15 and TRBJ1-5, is DAMVIQNPRYQVTQFGKPVTLSCSQTLNHNVMYWYQQKSSQAPKLLFHYYDKDFNNEADTPDNFQSRRPNTSFCFLDIRSPGLGDTAMYLCATSRDRGGALNQPQHFGDGTRLSIL.

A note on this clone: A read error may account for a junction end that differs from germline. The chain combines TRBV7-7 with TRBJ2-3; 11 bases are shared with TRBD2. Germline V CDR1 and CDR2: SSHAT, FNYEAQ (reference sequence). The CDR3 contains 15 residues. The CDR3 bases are TGTGCTAGCAGCGCGCTAGCGGGGGGTACAGATACGCAGTATTTT. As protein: CASSALAGGTDTQYF.

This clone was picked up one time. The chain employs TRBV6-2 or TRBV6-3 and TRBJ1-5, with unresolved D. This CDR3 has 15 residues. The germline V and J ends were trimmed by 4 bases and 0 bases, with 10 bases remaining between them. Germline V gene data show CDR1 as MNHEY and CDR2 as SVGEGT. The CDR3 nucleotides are TGTGCCAGCAGTTCTAACGACATTAGCAATCAGCCCCAGCATTTT. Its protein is CASSSNDISNQPQHF.

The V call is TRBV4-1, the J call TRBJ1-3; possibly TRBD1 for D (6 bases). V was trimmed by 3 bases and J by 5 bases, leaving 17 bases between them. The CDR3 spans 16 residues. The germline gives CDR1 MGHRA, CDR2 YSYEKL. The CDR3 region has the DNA TGCGCCAGCAGCCAGGCTGGGGGGGGCGCGCGAAACACCATATATTTT. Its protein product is CASSQAGGGARNTIYF.

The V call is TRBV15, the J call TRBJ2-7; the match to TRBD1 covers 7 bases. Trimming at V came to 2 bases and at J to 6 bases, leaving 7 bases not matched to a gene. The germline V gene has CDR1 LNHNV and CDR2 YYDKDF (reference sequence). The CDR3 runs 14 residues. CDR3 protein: CATSRYRTGGEQYF. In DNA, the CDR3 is TGTGCCACCAGCAGATATAGGACAGGTGGCGAGCAGTACTTC.

Here the CDR3 DNA reads TGTGCCAGCAGTAACGACCCACCGGGGTTCGGGGAGCTGTTTTTT. This translates into CASSNDPPGFGELFF. The chain combines TRBV6-5 with TRBJ2-2, with a tentative D call TRBD2 (5 bases). CDR1 and CDR2 from the germline V gene are MNHEY and SVGAGI. The V end lost 5 bases, the J end lost 7 bases, and 17 bases lay between the germline ends. The CDR3 sequence is 15 residues long.

CDR3 in DNA: TGTGCCAGCAGTGAGGAGGCCTACTCTGGAAACACCATATATTTT. Amino acid sequence: CASSEEAYSGNTIYF. The chain carries TRBV2 and TRBJ1-3; D remains unclear. Germline lookup yields CDR1 SNHLY and CDR2 FYNNEI. The CDR3 loop spans 15 amino acids. Deletions cut 3 bases from V and 0 bases from J, with 9 bases between.

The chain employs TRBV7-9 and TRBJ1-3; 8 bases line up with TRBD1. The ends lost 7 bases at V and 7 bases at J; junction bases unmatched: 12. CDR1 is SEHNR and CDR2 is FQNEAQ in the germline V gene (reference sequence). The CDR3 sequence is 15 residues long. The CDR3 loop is CASTGQGAPGNTIYF. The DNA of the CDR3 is TGTGCCAGCACGGGGCAGGGGGCGCCGGGGAACACCATATATTTT.

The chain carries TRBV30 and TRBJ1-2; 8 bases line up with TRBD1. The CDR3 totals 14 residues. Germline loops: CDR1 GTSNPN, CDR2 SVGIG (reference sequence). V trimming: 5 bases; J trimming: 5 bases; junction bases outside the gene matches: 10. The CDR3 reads CAWSGQGAVYGYTF. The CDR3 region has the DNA TGTGCCTGGTCTGGACAGGGCGCGGTTTATGGCTACACCTTC. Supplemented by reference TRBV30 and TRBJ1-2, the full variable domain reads SQTIHQWPATLVQPVGSPLSLECTVEGTSNPNLYWYRQAAGRGLQLLFYSVGIGQISSEVPQNLSASRPQDRQFILSSKKLLLSDSGFYLCAWSGQGAVYGYTFGSGTRLTVV.

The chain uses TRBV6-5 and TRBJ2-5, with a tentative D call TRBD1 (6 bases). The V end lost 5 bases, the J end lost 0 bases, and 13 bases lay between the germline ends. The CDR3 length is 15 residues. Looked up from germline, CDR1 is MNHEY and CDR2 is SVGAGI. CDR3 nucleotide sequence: TGTGCCAGCAGTCAGGGACAAAAGTACCAAGAGACCCAGTACTTC. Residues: CASSQGQKYQETQYF.

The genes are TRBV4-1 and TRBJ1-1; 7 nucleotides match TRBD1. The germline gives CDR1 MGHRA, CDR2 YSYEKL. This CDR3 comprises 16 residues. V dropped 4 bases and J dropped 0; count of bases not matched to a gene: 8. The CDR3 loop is CASSLLITGVNTEAFF. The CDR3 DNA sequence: TGCGCCAGCAGCCTACTAATAACAGGGGTGAACACTGAAGCTTTCTTT.

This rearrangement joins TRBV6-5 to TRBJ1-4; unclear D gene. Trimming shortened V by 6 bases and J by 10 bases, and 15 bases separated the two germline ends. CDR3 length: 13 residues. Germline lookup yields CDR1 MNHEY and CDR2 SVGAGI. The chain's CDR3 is CASREALGGKLFF. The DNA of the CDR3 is TGTGCCAGCAGGGAGGCCCTCGGCGGAAAACTGTTTTTT.

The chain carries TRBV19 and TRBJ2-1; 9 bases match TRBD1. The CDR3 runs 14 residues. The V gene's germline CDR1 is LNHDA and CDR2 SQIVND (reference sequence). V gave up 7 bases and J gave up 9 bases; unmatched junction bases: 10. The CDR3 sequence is CASKPGQGWTEQFF. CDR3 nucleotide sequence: TGTGCCAGTAAACCGGGACAGGGATGGACTGAGCAGTTCTTC.

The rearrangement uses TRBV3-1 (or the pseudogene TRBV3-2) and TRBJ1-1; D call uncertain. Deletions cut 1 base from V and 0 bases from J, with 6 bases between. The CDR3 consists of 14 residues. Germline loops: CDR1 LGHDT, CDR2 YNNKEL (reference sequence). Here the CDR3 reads CASSQVTVNTEAFF. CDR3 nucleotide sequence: TGTGCCAGCAGCCAAGTCACAGTGAACACTGAAGCTTTCTTT.

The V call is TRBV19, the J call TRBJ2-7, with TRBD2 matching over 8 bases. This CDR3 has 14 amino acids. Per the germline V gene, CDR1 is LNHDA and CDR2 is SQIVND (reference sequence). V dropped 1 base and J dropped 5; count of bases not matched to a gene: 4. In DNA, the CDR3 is TGTGCCAGTAGTATAGGCGGGGGGCGAGACGAGCAGTACTTC. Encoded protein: CASSIGGGRDEQYF.

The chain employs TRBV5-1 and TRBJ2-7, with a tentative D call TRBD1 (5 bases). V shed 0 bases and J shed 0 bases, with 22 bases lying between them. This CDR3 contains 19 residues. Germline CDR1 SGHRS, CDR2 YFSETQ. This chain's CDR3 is CASSLDGARFQGNSYEQYF. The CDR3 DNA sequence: TGCGCCAGCAGCTTGGATGGGGCAAGATTCCAGGGCAACTCCTACGAGCAGTACTTC.

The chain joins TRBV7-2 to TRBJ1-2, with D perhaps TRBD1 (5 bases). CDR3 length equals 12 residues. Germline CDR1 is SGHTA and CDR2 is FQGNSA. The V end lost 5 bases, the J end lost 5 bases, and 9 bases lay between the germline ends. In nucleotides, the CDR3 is TGTGCCAGCAGCCCACAGGCATATGGCTACACCTTC. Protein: CASSPQAYGYTF. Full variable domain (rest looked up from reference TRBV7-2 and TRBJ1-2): GAGVSQSPSNKVTEKGKDVELRCDPISGHTALYWYRQSLGQGLEFLIYFQGNSAPDKSGLPSDRFSAERTGGSVSTLTIQRTQQEDSAVYLCASSPQAYGYTFGSGTRLTVV.

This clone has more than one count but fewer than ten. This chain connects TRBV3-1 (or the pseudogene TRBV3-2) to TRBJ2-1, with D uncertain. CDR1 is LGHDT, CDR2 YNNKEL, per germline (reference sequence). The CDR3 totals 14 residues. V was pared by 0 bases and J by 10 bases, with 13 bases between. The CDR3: CASSQDPNSHEQFF. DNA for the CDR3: TGTGCCAGCAGCCAAGATCCTAATTCTCACGAGCAGTTCTTC.